The following is a TCR beta chain sequence with its context. Profiling relied on immunoSEQ multiplex PCR, and the TCRdb table lists in-frame clones only, not all of them. The sample carries a few hundred thousand clones, roughly nine tenths recorded once. These data are taken from a study of blood T cell repertoires in COVID-19. About the research overall: Sites in the United States, Italy and Spain provided acute and convalescent COVID-19 samples. T cells, B-cell-depleted T cells, or PBMCs provided the cDNA or gDNA that served as material.

The CDR3 is made up of 14 amino acids. CDR1 SQVTM and CDR2 ANQGSEA come from the germline V gene. J gave up 4 bases and V 3 bases, and 5 bases lay outside the gene matches. The sequenced material came from peripheral blood. This TCR was sampled from a man in his 60s with acute or convalescent COVID-19. The V gene is TRBV29-1, the J gene TRBJ1-1, with 10 positions matching TRBD1. In nucleotides, the CDR3 is TGCAGCGTTGAGCCGGGACAGGGGTTCACTGAAGCTTTCTTT. Residues: CSVEPGQGFTEAFF.